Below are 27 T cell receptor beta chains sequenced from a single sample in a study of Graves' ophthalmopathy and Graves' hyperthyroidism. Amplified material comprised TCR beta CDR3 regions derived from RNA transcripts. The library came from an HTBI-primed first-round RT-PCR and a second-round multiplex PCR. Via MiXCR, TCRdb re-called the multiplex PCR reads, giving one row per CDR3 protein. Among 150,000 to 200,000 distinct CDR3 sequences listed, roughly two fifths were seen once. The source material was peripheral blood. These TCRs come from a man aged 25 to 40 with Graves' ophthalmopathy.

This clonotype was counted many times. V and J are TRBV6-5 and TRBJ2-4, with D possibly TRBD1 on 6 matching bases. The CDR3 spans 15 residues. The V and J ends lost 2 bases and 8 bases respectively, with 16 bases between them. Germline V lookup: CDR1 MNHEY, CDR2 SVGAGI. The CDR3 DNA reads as TGTGCCAGCAGTTACGAGGGACACAAGGGTGACATTCAGTACTTC. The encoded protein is CASSYEGHKGDIQYF.

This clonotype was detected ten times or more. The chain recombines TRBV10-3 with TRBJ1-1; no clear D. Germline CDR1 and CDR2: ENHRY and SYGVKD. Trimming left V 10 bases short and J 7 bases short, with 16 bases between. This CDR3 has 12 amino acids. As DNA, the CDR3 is TGTGCCACCAAAGGTAATGAGAATGAAGCTTTCTTT. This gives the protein CATKGNENEAFF.

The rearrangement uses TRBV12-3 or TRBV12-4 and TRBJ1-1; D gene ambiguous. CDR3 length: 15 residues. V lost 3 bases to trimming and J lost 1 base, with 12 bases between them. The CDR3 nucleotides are TGTGCCAGCAGTTTTTACGGACCTCCGAACACTGAAGCTTTCTTT. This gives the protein CASSFYGPPNTEAFF.

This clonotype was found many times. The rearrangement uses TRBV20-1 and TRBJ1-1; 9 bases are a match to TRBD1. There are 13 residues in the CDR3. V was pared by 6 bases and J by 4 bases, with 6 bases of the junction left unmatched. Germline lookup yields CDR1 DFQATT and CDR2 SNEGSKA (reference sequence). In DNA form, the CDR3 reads TGCAGTGCCCCTGGGACAGGGATCACTGAAGCTTTCTTT. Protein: CSAPGTGITEAFF.

In DNA form, the CDR3 reads TGTGCCAGCAGCACAGGGGTACGCGGCTACACCTTC. Translated, it gives CASSTGVRGYTF. The chain couples TRBV6-1 to TRBJ1-2; 7 positions match TRBD1. The CDR3 loop spans 12 amino acids. J was trimmed by 8 bases and V by 6 bases; bases with no gene match: 6. In germline, CDR1 is MNHNS, CDR2 SASEGT.

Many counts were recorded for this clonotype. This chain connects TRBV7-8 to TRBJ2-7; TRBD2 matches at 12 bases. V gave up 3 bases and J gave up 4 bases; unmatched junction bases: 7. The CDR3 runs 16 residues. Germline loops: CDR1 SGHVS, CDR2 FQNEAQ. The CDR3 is CASSLPSGRAEYEQYF. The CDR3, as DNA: TGTGCCAGCAGCTTGCCTAGCGGGAGGGCAGAATACGAGCAGTACTTC.

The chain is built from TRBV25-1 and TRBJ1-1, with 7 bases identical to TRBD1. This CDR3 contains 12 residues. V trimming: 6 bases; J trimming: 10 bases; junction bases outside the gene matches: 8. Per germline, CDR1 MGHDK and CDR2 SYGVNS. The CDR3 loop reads CASSGSTGRAFF. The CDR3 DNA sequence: TGTGCCAGCAGCGGTTCGACAGGGAGAGCTTTCTTT.

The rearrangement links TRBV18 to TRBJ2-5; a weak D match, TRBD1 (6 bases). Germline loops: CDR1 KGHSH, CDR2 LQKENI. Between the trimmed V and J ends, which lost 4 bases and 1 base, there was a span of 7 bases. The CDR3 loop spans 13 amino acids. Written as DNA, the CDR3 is TGTGCCAGCTCACGGACAGTCCAAGAGACCCAGTACTTC. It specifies CASSRTVQETQYF.

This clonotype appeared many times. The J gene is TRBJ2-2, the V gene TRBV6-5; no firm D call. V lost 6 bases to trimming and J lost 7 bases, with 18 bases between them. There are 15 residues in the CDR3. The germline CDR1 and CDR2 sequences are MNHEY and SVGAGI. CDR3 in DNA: TGTGCCAGCAGCGTGCAGCCCAACTATGGCGGGGAGCTGTTTTTT. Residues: CASSVQPNYGGELFF.

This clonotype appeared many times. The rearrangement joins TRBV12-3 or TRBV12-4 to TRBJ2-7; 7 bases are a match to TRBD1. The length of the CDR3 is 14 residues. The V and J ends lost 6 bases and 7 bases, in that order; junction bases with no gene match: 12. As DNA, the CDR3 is TGTGCCAGCAGCTACAGGGGTCACCATCGGGAGCAGTACTTC. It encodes CASSYRGHHREQYF.

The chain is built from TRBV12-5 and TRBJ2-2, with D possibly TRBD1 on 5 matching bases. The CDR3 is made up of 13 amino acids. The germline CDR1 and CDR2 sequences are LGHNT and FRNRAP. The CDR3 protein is CALVREASGELFF. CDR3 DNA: TGTGCGTTGGTCAGGGAAGCGAGCGGGGAGCTGTTTTTT.

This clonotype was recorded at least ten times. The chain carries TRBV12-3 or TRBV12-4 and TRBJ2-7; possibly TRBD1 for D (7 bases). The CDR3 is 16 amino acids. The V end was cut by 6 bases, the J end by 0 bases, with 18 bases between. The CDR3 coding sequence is TGTGCCAGCAGCTCGCAGGGGGAGGTACCCTCCTACGAGCAGTACTTC. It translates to CASSSQGEVPSYEQYF.

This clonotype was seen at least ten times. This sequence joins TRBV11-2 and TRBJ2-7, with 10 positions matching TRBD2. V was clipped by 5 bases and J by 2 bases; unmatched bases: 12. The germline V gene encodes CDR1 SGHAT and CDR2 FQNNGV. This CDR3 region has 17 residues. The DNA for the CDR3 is TGTGCCAGCAGCCTCACGCAGGGGAGCGGGAGGGCCTACGAGCAGTACTTC. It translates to CASSLTQGSGRAYEQYF.

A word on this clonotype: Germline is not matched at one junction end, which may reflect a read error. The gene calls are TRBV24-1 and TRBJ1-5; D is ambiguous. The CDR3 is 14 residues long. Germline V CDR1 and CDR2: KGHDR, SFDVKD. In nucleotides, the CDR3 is TGTGCCGCCAGTGGGGAGGTCAGCAATCAGCCCCAGCATTTT. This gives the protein CAASGEVSNQPQHF.

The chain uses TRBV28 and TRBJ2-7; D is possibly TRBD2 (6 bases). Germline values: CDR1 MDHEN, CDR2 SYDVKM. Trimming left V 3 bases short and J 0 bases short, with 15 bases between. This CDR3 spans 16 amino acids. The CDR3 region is CASSFWADGSSYEQYF. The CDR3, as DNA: TGTGCCAGCAGTTTCTGGGCTGACGGGAGCTCCTACGAGCAGTACTTC.

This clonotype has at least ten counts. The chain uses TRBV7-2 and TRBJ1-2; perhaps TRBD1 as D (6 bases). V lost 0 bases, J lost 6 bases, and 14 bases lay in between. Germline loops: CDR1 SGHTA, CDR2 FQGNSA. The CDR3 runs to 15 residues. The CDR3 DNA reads TGTGCCAGCAGCTTAGCGACACAGGGTGACCATGGCTACACCTTC. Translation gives CASSLATQGDHGYTF.

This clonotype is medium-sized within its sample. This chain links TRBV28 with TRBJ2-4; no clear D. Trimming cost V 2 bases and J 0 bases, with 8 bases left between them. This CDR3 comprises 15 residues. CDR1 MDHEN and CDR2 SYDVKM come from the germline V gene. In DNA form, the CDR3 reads TGTGCCAGCAGTTTAGGAGTACCAGCCAAAAACATTCAGTACTTC. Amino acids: CASSLGVPAKNIQYF.

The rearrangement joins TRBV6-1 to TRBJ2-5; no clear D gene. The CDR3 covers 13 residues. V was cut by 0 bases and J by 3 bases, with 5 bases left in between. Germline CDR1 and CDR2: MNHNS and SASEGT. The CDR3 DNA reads TGTGCCAGCAGTGAAGCAGGGAAAGAGACCCAGTACTTC. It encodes CASSEAGKETQYF.

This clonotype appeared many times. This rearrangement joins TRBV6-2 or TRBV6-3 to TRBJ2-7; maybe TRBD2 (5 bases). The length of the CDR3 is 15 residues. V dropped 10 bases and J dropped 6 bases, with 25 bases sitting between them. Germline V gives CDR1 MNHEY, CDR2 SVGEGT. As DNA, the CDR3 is TGTGCCAACGGGGATTCGGACGATTGGGCTCCCGAGCAGTACTTC. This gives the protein CANGDSDDWAPEQYF.

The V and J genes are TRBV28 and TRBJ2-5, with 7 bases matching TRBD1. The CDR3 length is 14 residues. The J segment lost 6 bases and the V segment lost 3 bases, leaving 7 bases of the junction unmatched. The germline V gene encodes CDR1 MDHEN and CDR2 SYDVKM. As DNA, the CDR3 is TGTGCCAGCAGTTTTAGAACAGGGGTAAAGACCCAGTACTTC. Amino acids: CASSFRTGVKTQYF. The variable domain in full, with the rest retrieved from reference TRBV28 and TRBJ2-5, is DVKVTQSSRYLVKRTGEKVFLECVQDMDHENMFWYRQDPGLGLRLIYFSYDVKMKEKGDIPEGYSVSREKKERFSLILESASTNQTSMYLCASSFRTGVKTQYFGPGTRLLVL.

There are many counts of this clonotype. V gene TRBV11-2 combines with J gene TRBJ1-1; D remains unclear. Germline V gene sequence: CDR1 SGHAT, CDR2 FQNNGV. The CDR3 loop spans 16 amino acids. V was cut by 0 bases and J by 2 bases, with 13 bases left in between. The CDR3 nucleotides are TGTGCCAGCAGCTTAGATGGTAGGGAGGGCAACACTGAAGCTTTCTTT. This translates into CASSLDGREGNTEAFF.

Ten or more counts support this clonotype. CDR3 bases: TGTGCCAGCAGCCCGCGGACAGGGACAATCGCTTCACCCCTCCACTTT. This encodes CASSPRTGTIASPLHF. The rearrangement links TRBV4-2 to TRBJ1-6; 8 nucleotides agree with TRBD1. The V and J ends lost 4 bases and 9 bases, in that order; junction bases with no gene match: 11. The CDR3 loop spans 16 amino acids. CDR1 is LGHNA and CDR2 is YNFKEQ in the germline V gene.

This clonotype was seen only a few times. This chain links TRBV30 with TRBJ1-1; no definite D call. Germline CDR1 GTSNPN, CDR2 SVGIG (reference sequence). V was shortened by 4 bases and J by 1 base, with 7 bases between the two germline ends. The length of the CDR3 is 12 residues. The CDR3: CAWKKGNTEAFF. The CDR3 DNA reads TGTGCCTGGAAAAAAGGGAACACTGAAGCTTTCTTT.

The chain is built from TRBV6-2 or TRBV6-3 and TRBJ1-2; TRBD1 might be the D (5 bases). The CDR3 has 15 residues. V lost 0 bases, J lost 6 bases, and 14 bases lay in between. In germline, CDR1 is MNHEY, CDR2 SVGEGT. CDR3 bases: TGTGCCAGCAGTTACTCGTGGGGGAACTATGATGGCTACACCTTC. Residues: CASSYSWGNYDGYTF.

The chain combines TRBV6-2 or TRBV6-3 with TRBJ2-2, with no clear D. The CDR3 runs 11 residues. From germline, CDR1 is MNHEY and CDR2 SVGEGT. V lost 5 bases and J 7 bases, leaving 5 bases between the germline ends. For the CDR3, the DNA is TGTGCCAGCAGTATAAACGGGGAGCTGTTTTTT. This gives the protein CASSINGELFF.

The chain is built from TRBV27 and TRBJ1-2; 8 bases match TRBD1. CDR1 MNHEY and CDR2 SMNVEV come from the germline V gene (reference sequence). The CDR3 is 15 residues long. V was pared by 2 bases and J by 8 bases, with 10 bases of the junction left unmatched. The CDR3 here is CASSLVQGGSRGYTF. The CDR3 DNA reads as TGTGCCAGCAGTTTAGTACAGGGGGGTTCTAGGGGCTACACCTTC.

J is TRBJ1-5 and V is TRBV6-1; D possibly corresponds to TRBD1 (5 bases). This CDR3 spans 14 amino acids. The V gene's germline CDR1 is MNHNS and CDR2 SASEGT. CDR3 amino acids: CAASEGFSNQPQHF. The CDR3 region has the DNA TGTGCTGCTTCAGAGGGGTTTTCCAATCAGCCCCAGCATTTT.